These 30 T cell receptor beta chains originate from one sample sequenced in a study of blood T cell repertoires in COVID-19. Generated by immunoSEQ multiplex PCR, the TCRdb table keeps only in-frame clones and is missing some. Here the sample spans some 360,000 clones, more than 70% being singletons. The sequenced material came from peripheral blood. The receptors derive from a woman aged 55-69 years with COVID-19, enrolled during active disease.

V is TRBV9 and J is TRBJ2-5; D is uncertain. Trimming took 0 bases from V and 0 from J, leaving 3 bases between them. In germline, CDR1 is SGDLS, CDR2 YYNGEE. CDR3 size: 13 residues. The CDR3 DNA reads TGTGCCAGCAGCGTAGGAGACCAAGAGACCCAGTACTTC. Encoded protein: CASSVGDQETQYF.

The chain combines TRBV19 with TRBJ2-7; tentatively, D is TRBD2 (6 bases). The germline gives CDR1 LNHDA, CDR2 SQIVND (reference sequence). This CDR3 is built from 14 residues. V dropped 5 bases and J dropped 2 bases, with 13 bases sitting between them. CDR3 DNA sequence: TGTGCCAGTAGTGTTCGGGGGTATCCCTACGAGCAGTACTTC. Translating it yields CASSVRGYPYEQYF.

The rearrangement joins TRBV7-3 to TRBJ1-1; 7 bases align to TRBD1. V lost 6 bases, J lost 4 bases, and 8 bases stayed unmatched. Germline assignment: CDR1 SGHTA and CDR2 FQGTGA. This CDR3 has 14 residues. In nucleotides, the CDR3 is TGTGCCAGCAGTTCCGGGACAGATGTCACTGAAGCTTTCTTT. It yields the protein CASSSGTDVTEAFF.

This clone was seen just once. The chain links TRBV4-1 to TRBJ2-7; 9 bases fit TRBD1. Germline V gene lookup returns CDR1 MGHRA and CDR2 YSYEKL. The CDR3 length is 16 residues. V lost 4 bases and J lost 6; bases outside the gene matches: 13. The chain's CDR3 is CASSLLITGQGLEQYF. Here the CDR3 DNA reads TGCGCCAGCAGCCTCCTGATCACGGGACAGGGACTCGAGCAGTACTTC.

This clone was picked up one time. The chain links TRBV6-5 to TRBJ1-2; D might be TRBD1 (5 bases). CDR3 length: 14 residues. Germline V lookup: CDR1 MNHEY, CDR2 SVGAGI. Trimming removed 5 bases from V and 3 bases from J, with 13 bases in between. The CDR3 here is CASSQYAGDYGYTF. The CDR3 nucleotides are TGTGCCAGCAGTCAATATGCGGGGGACTATGGCTACACCTTC.

This chain connects TRBV28 to TRBJ1-6; 8 nucleotides line up with TRBD1. CDR1 is MDHEN, CDR2 SYDVKM, per germline. This CDR3 is 15 amino acids long. After removal of 5 bases from V and 7 bases from J, the junction contained 7 bases not matched to a gene. The CDR3 coding sequence is TGTGCCAGCAGTCTCAGGGGGCCGGTAAATTCACCCCTCCACTTT. Translation: CASSLRGPVNSPLHF.

CDR3 sequence: CASSISGGVITGELFF. CDR3 bases: TGTGCCAGCAGCATTAGCGGGGGGGTTATCACCGGGGAGCTGTTTTTT. This chain links TRBV9 with TRBJ2-2, with 11 bases matching TRBD2. The CDR3 is 16 amino acids. The germline V gene encodes CDR1 SGDLS and CDR2 YYNGEE. V lost 4 bases to trimming and J lost 4 bases; unmatched junction nucleotides: 6.

The J gene is TRBJ1-2, the V gene TRBV24-1, with unresolved D. This CDR3 is 12 amino acids long. V gave up 2 bases and J gave up 5 bases, with 5 bases separating them. Germline V gene sequence: CDR1 KGHDR, CDR2 SFDVKD. This CDR3 is CATSDYRYGYTF. The CDR3 bases are TGTGCCACCAGTGATTACAGATATGGCTACACCTTC.

This rearrangement joins TRBV5-1 to TRBJ1-2, with 7 bases lining up with TRBD1. The CDR3 is 14 residues long. In germline, CDR1 is SGHRS, CDR2 YFSETQ. The V segment lost 4 bases and the J segment 4 bases; nucleotides outside the gene matches: 7. The CDR3 region is CASSRDSPSYGYTF. The CDR3 region has the DNA TGCGCCAGCAGCCGGGACAGTCCTTCCTATGGCTACACCTTC.

V is TRBV19 and J is TRBJ1-5; D may be TRBD1 (6 bases). V was pared by 5 bases and J by 11 bases, with 13 bases between. Germline V gives CDR1 LNHDA, CDR2 SQIVND (reference sequence). This CDR3 is built from 12 residues. CDR3 DNA sequence: TGTGCCAGTAGTCGGGACACCATGTCCCAGCATTTT. Its protein product is CASSRDTMSQHF.

This clone has a single count. The gene calls are TRBV2 and TRBJ2-3; 7 bases match TRBD2. The CDR3 extends over 14 amino acids. The germline CDR1 and CDR2 sequences are SNHLY and FYNNEI. Trimming took 6 bases from V and 2 from J; bases not matched to a gene: 5. The CDR3 nucleotides read TGTGCCAGCAGCCGAGCGGGGCCCACAGATACGCAGTATTTT. Residues: CASSRAGPTDTQYF.

This chain connects TRBV6-5 to TRBJ1-3; perhaps TRBD1 as D (5 bases). V lost 0 bases and J 1 base, leaving 10 bases between the germline ends. CDR3 length: 16 residues. Germline V gene lookup returns CDR1 MNHEY and CDR2 SVGAGI. This CDR3 reads CASSYSQGGSGNTIYF. CDR3 bases: TGTGCCAGCAGTTACTCCCAGGGTGGATCTGGAAACACCATATATTTT.

The chain is built from TRBV3-1 (or the pseudogene TRBV3-2) and TRBJ2-2, with 13 bases identical to TRBD2. CDR3 length: 19 residues. Looked up from germline, CDR1 is LGHDT and CDR2 is YNNKEL (reference sequence). The junction had 8 bases not matched to a gene; V was cut back by 4 bases and J by 0 bases. CDR3 nucleotides: TGTGCCAGCAGCCGAGCCCGACTAGCGGGGGGCTCGAACACCGGGGAGCTGTTTTTT. It specifies CASSRARLAGGSNTGELFF.

This clone has only one observation. V is TRBV5-1 and J is TRBJ2-1; D perhaps matches TRBD1 (6 bases). CDR1 SGHRS and CDR2 YFSETQ come from the germline V gene. This CDR3 has 15 amino acids. V was shortened by 0 bases and J by 3 bases, with 10 bases between the two germline ends. This CDR3 reads CASSLGQVGYNEQFF. As DNA, the CDR3 is TGCGCCAGCAGCTTGGGACAGGTTGGCTACAATGAGCAGTTCTTC.

The gene calls are TRBV6-5 and TRBJ1-2, with D perhaps matching TRBD1 (5 bases). This CDR3 region has 16 residues. Germline V lookup: CDR1 MNHEY, CDR2 SVGAGI. The germline V and J ends were trimmed by 0 bases and 2 bases, with 13 bases remaining between them. The CDR3 is CASSYSWGLRNYGYTF. For the CDR3, the DNA is TGTGCCAGCAGTTACTCATGGGGCTTAAGAAACTATGGCTACACCTTC.

This chain links TRBV6-6 with TRBJ1-1, with 7 bases matching TRBD1. The CDR3 spans 14 residues. Germline CDR1 reads MNHNY; CDR2 reads SVGAGI (reference sequence). The J segment lost 1 base and the V segment lost 5 bases, leaving 4 bases of the junction unmatched. This CDR3 reads CASSHDRENTEAFF. As DNA, the CDR3 is TGTGCCAGCAGTCACGACAGGGAGAACACTGAAGCTTTCTTT.

The chain employs TRBV7-3 and TRBJ2-7, with 7 bases lining up with TRBD2. The junction had 8 bases not matched to a gene; V was cut back by 0 bases and J by 0 bases. CDR1 is SGHTA and CDR2 is FQGTGA in the germline V gene. The CDR3 loop spans 17 amino acids. CDR3 nucleotide sequence: TGTGCCAGCAGCTTAACATCCAGCGGGGACCTCTCCTACGAGCAGTACTTC. Translated: CASSLTSSGDLSYEQYF.

In DNA, the CDR3 is TGTGCCAGCAGCTTATCGCGGGACAGGAACCTCTCTTCCGGAAACACCATATATTTT. Translated, it gives CASSLSRDRNLSSGNTIYF. The gene calls are TRBV7-8 and TRBJ1-3; 8 bases map to TRBD1. The junction had 16 bases not matched to a gene; V was cut back by 2 bases and J by 4 bases. Looked up from germline, CDR1 is SGHVS and CDR2 is FQNEAQ. This CDR3 has 19 residues.

CDR3 sequence reads: CASSLSVPGNSPLHF. CDR3 nucleotide sequence: TGCGCCAGCAGCTTATCTGTCCCAGGCAATTCACCCCTCCACTTT. The V and J genes are TRBV5-1 and TRBJ1-6; D is unresolved. Per germline, CDR1 SGHRS and CDR2 YFSETQ. The CDR3 length is 15 residues. The V and J ends lost 2 bases and 7 bases respectively, with 13 bases between them.

The chain links TRBV11-2 to TRBJ1-2, with TRBD1 matching over 9 bases. Germline CDR1 reads SGHAT; CDR2 reads FQNNGV. CDR3 length: 18 residues. V dropped 5 bases and J dropped 0; count of bases not matched to a gene: 13. DNA for the CDR3: TGTGCCAGCAGCCCACCCGGGACAGGGCTTTTCACTAACTATGGCTACACCTTC. The encoded protein is CASSPPGTGLFTNYGYTF. The full variable domain, completed using reference TRBV11-2 and TRBJ1-2, is EAGVAQSPRYKIIEKRQSVAFWCNPISGHATLYWYQQILGQGPKLLIQFQNNGVVDDSQLPKDRFSAERLKGVDSTLKIQPAKLEDSAVYLCASSPPGTGLFTNYGYTFGSGTRLTVV.

V gene TRBV4-1 combines with J gene TRBJ1-1; D perhaps matches TRBD1 (6 bases). In germline, CDR1 is MGHRA, CDR2 YSYEKL. Trimming removed 2 bases at V and 6 bases at J, with 10 bases between. The CDR3 runs to 13 residues. The CDR3 here is CASSQTGLPEAFF. CDR3 DNA: TGCGCCAGCAGCCAAACAGGGCTTCCTGAAGCTTTCTTT.

This chain connects TRBV9 to TRBJ1-2; weak D call: TRBD1 (6 bases). Germline CDR1 reads SGDLS; CDR2 reads YYNGEE. CDR3 length equals 15 residues. V shed 1 base and J shed 4 bases, with 14 bases lying between them. DNA of the CDR3: TGTGCCAGCAGCGTATCGGGACACCACCTCTATGGCTACACCTTC. Translation: CASSVSGHHLYGYTF.

The chain has TRBV3-1 (or the pseudogene TRBV3-2) and TRBJ2-1; TRBD2 matches at 13 bases. The V and J ends lost 1 base and 7 bases, in that order; junction bases with no gene match: 1. CDR3 length: 15 amino acids. Germline V lookup: CDR1 LGHDT, CDR2 YNNKEL (reference sequence). The CDR3 sequence: CASSQGLAGGNEQFF. CDR3 bases: TGTGCCAGCAGCCAAGGACTAGCGGGGGGTAATGAGCAGTTCTTC.

The rearrangement links TRBV6-2 or TRBV6-3 to TRBJ2-2; D might be TRBD1 (5 bases). This CDR3 is built from 14 residues. V lost 6 bases and J lost 1, with 9 bases in between. From germline, CDR1 is MNHEY and CDR2 SVGEGT. For the CDR3, the DNA is TGTGCCAGCAGCCTTGGACAGAACACCGGGGAGCTGTTTTTT. As protein: CASSLGQNTGELFF.

The J gene is TRBJ2-7, the V gene TRBV5-1, with 11 bases matching TRBD1. Trimming cost V 4 bases and J 3 bases; bases outside gene matches: 6. This CDR3 has 15 residues. Germline CDR1 reads SGHRS; CDR2 reads YFSETQ. CDR3 protein: CASSDPGQGDYEQYF. Written as DNA, the CDR3 is TGCGCCAGCAGCGATCCGGGACAGGGGGACTACGAGCAGTACTTC.

The chain employs TRBV20-1 and TRBJ1-1, with D uncertain. Trimming took off 3 bases at V and 9 bases at J, with 11 bases between the two ends. CDR3 length equals 11 residues. CDR1 is DFQATT, CDR2 SNEGSKA, per germline (reference sequence). The CDR3 here is CSARSPGKAFF. The CDR3 DNA is TGCAGTGCTAGGTCACCCGGGAAAGCTTTCTTT.

This CDR3 reads CASRGGASSTDTQYF. CDR3 DNA sequence: TGCGCCAGCAGAGGGGGGGCCTCTAGCACAGATACGCAGTATTTT. The genes are TRBV5-1 and TRBJ2-3, with a possible D match to TRBD2 (7 bases). The length of the CDR3 is 15 residues. In germline, CDR1 is SGHRS, CDR2 YFSETQ. The V gene lost 5 bases and the J gene lost 0 bases, with 13 bases spanning the gap.

V and J are TRBV28 and TRBJ2-5, with D perhaps matching TRBD2 (7 bases). The germline gives CDR1 MDHEN, CDR2 SYDVKM. V was pared by 4 bases and J by 4 bases, with 16 bases between. This CDR3 spans 15 amino acids. CDR3 in amino acids: CASSSGGYGRETQYF. The CDR3 DNA sequence: TGTGCCAGCAGTTCGGGGGGCTATGGGCGAGAGACCCAGTACTTC.

V gene TRBV14 combines with J gene TRBJ1-1; TRBD1 is a possible D gene (5 bases). The V and J ends lost 5 bases and 0 bases respectively, with 7 bases between them. Germline CDR1 and CDR2: SGHDN and FVKESK. The CDR3 totals 13 residues. CDR3 loop: CASSWDLNTEAFF. In nucleotides, the CDR3 is TGTGCCAGCAGCTGGGACTTGAACACTGAAGCTTTCTTT.

As for this clone: Distinct nucleotide sequences in the sample also encode this CDR3. The rearrangement joins TRBV5-1 to TRBJ1-5, with 10 bases matching TRBD1. V gave up 2 bases and J gave up 4 bases; unmatched junction bases: 3. Germline V lookup: CDR1 SGHRS, CDR2 YFSETQ. There are 15 residues in the CDR3. Written as DNA, the CDR3 is TGCGCCAGCAGCTTAGGGACAGGGGCGAATCAGCCCCAGCATTTT. Its translation is CASSLGTGANQPQHF.